This T cell receptor beta chain was sequenced for a study of radiation and T cells in renal cell carcinoma. The overall study: Nephrectomy followed 15 Gy stereotactic body radiation by 4 weeks.

There are 13 residues in the CDR3. The germline V gene encodes CDR1 SGDLS and CDR2 YYNGEE. The germline V and J ends were trimmed by 0 bases and 4 bases, with 8 bases remaining between them. Time point denoted: blood 2 weeks post-SBRT. Documented treatment: 15 Gy SBRT to primary tumor, nephrectomy 4 weeks later. Blood was sampled at baseline, 2 weeks and 4 weeks after SBRT. Data came from immunoSEQ multiplex PCR; TCRdb stores just in-frame clones and leaves some out. The data show around 86,000 clones, approximately 86% seen once. The V call is TRBV9, the J call TRBJ2-7, with D perhaps being TRBD1 or TRBD2 (5 bases each). Sequenced here: blood, sampled from a patient whose treatment included radiotherapy and nephrectomy. This receptor was identified in a woman between 50 and 59 years old with renal cell carcinoma. The CDR3 bases are TGTGCCAGCAGCGTAGTTGGGGGATACGAGCAGTACTTC. It translates to CASSVVGGYEQYF.